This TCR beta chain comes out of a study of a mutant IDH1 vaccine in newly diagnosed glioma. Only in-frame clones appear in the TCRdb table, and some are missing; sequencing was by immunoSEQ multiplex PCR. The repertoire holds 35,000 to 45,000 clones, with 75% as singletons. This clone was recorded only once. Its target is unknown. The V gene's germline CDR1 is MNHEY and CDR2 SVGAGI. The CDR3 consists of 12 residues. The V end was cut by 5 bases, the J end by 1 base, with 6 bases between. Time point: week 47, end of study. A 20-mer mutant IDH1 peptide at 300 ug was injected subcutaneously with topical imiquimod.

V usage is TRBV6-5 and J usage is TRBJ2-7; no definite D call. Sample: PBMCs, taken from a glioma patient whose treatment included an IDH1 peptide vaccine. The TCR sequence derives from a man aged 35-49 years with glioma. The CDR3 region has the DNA TGTGCCAGCAGTCAGAATTCCTACGAGCAGTACTTC. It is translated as CASSQNSYEQYF.